One sample yielded the 21 T cell receptor beta chains listed below, sequenced in a study of tumor and adjacent non-tumor tissue in lung cancer. A modified ARM-PCR protocol with three rounds of nested PCR amplified TCRbeta. MiXCR, applied by TCRdb to the multiplex PCR reads, yields one record per CDR3 protein. The repertoire consists of tens of thousands of distinct CDR3 sequences, with approximately 70% occurring once and the leading ten covering about 16%. No cell sorting was done before RNA was extracted from the tissue. Sequencing used lung tumor tissue. These receptors came from a man aged 55-75 years with non-small cell lung cancer.

Regarding this clonotype: One end of the junction fails to match germline, which may point to a read error. J is TRBJ2-7 and V is TRBV11-3, with TRBD2 matching over 8 bases. CDR3 size: 16 residues. CDR1 is SGHNT, CDR2 YENEEA, per germline. CDR3 nucleotide sequence: TGTGACAGCAACCGGGGGGGGACTACGCGCTTCCACGAGCAGTACTTC. This sequence encodes CDSNRGGTTRFHEQYF.

This clonotype came up a few times. The chain employs TRBV29-1 and TRBJ2-4; D is unresolved. V was pared by 3 bases and J by 4 bases, with 10 bases between. Looked up from germline, CDR1 is SQVTM and CDR2 is ANQGSEA. The CDR3 loop spans 13 amino acids. In nucleotides, the CDR3 is TGCAGCGTTGATACCGTAACTAAAAACATTCAGTACTTC. Translation gives CSVDTVTKNIQYF.

The V call is TRBV23-1, the J call TRBJ2-3; the D gene is possibly TRBD2 (5 bases). TRBV23-1 falls under the ORF class, with uncertain function. CDR3 size: 15 residues. Trimming shortened V by 2 bases and J by 4 bases, and 13 bases separated the two germline ends. The CDR3 region has the DNA TGCGCCAGCAGTCAAGGAGTTAAGAGGGCAGATACGCAGTATTTT. It yields the protein CASSQGVKRADTQYF.

With respect to this clonotype: A clone one base away is much larger, so this may be a read error. This chain uses TRBV24-1 with TRBJ2-1, with 9 bases that match TRBD1. V lost 9 bases and J lost 8; bases outside the gene matches: 13. The germline gives CDR1 KGHDR, CDR2 SFDVKD. The CDR3 totals 15 residues. Written as DNA, the CDR3 is TGTGCCACCTGTGTTAGGGACAGGGTAAGGGATGAGCAGTTCTTC. This codes for CATCVRDRVRDEQFF.

The sample holds one count of this clonotype. The chain combines TRBV5-4 with TRBJ2-2, with TRBD1 as a possible D gene (6 bases). CDR1 and CDR2 from the germline V gene are SGHNT and YYREEE (reference sequence). CDR3 length: 16 amino acids. This CDR3 reads CAGSLEAGANTGELFF. The CDR3 nucleotides read TGTGCAGGCAGCTTGGAGGCAGGGGCAAACACCGGGGAGCTGTTTTTT.

This clonotype was seen many times. This chain's CDR3 is CSVDRPTRNEQFF. The CDR3 nucleotides are TGCAGCGTTGATAGACCCACTAGGAATGAGCAGTTCTTC. The V call is TRBV29-1, the J call TRBJ2-1; D may be TRBD2 (5 bases). The CDR3 is 13 residues long. From germline, CDR1 is SQVTM and CDR2 ANQGSEA. Trimming left V 3 bases short and J 7 bases short, with 13 bases between.

This clonotype was observed a few times. V and J are TRBV19 and TRBJ2-3; D is possibly TRBD2 (6 bases). Germline V gene data show CDR1 as LNHDA and CDR2 as SQIVND (reference sequence). Trimming left V 4 bases short and J 1 base short, with 6 bases between. The CDR3 covers 13 residues. CDR3 bases: TGTGCCAGTAGTAGCGGGGGCACAGATACGCAGTATTTT. Amino acid sequence: CASSSGGTDTQYF. The full variable domain, completed using reference TRBV19 and TRBJ2-3, is DGGITQSPKYLFRKEGQNVTLSCEQNLNHDAMYWYRQDPGQGLRLIYYSQIVNDFQKGDIAEGYSVSREKKESFPLTVTSAQKNPTAFYLCASSSGGTDTQYFGPGTRLTVL.

This clonotype was recorded many times. The chain joins TRBV7-9 to TRBJ1-1, with D hard to call. The CDR3 contains 14 residues. The germline V and J ends were trimmed by 5 bases and 2 bases, with 12 bases remaining between them. CDR1 SEHNR and CDR2 FQNEAQ come from the germline V gene (reference sequence). CDR3 sequence: CASSHNIPNTEAFF. Here the CDR3 DNA reads TGTGCCAGCAGCCACAACATCCCCAACACTGAAGCTTTCTTT. Complete variable domain (other parts from reference TRBV7-9 and TRBJ1-1): DTGVSQNPRHKITKRGQNVTFRCDPISEHNRLYWYRQTLGQGPEFLTYFQNEAQLEKSRLLSDRFSAERPKGSFSTLEIQRTEQGDSAMYLCASSHNIPNTEAFFGQGTRLTVV.

This clonotype has just one count. One end of the junction does not line up with germline, which may come from a read error. V is TRBV29-1 and J is TRBJ2-3; the D is unclear. CDR3 length: 15 amino acids. The germline gives CDR1 SQVTM, CDR2 ANQGSEA. Here the CDR3 DNA reads TGTAGCATCGCCGGCGTACTCCGGAGCATAGATACGCAGTATTTT. Translating gives CSIAGVLRSIDTQYF.

The chain combines TRBV19 with TRBJ2-3, with 8 bases that match TRBD1. CDR1 LNHDA and CDR2 SQIVND come from the germline V gene (reference sequence). The CDR3 has 15 amino acids. J gave up 1 base and V 7 bases, and 7 bases lay outside the gene matches. The CDR3 protein is CASITGQGRTDTQYF. In DNA, the CDR3 is TGTGCCAGTATTACCGGACAGGGTCGCACAGATACGCAGTATTTT. The entire variable domain, with the rest obtained from reference TRBV19 and TRBJ2-3, is as follows: DGGITQSPKYLFRKEGQNVTLSCEQNLNHDAMYWYRQDPGQGLRLIYYSQIVNDFQKGDIAEGYSVSREKKESFPLTVTSAQKNPTAFYLCASITGQGRTDTQYFGPGTRLTVL.

On this clonotype: In this CDR3 the conserved last residue, phenylalanine or tryptophan, is missing, so a read error is likely. The chain uses TRBV29-1 and TRBJ1-1; TRBD1 matches at 8 bases. The CDR3 extends over 15 amino acids. Germline loops: CDR1 SQVTM, CDR2 ANQGSEA. CDR3 nucleotide sequence: TGCAGCGTTTGGAACGGACTTTCAGGGGGCACTGATGCTTTCCTT. Translation gives CSVWNGLSGGTDAFL.

Remarks on this clonotype: At one of its ends the junction is not consistent with the germline gene, which may arise from a read error. V usage is TRBV5-1 and J usage is TRBJ2-2, with D perhaps TRBD2 (7 bases). The CDR3 runs 15 residues. CDR1 is SGHRS and CDR2 is YFSETQ in the germline V gene. This CDR3 reads CASRAEGGAFGELFF. CDR3 sequence (DNA): TGCGCCAGCAGGGCAGAAGGGGGGGCCTTCGGGGAGTTGTTTTTT. The variable domain in full, with the rest retrieved from reference TRBV5-1 and TRBJ2-2, is KAGVTQTPRYLIKTRGQQVTLSCSPISGHRSVSWYQQTPGQGLQFLFEYFSETQRNKGNFPGRFSGRQFSNSRSEMNVSTLELGDSALYLCASRAEGGAFGELFFGEGSRLTVL.

A few counts support this clonotype. One end of the junction is discordant with germline, which a read error may explain. The chain couples TRBV7-8 to TRBJ1-5; weak D call: TRBD1 (5 bases). This CDR3 has 16 residues. Germline CDR1 and CDR2: SGHVS and FQNEAQ. CDR3 DNA sequence: TGCGCCAGCAGCTTAGACAGCAGTCGTTCAAGGCAGTCCCAGCATTTT. Amino acids: CASSLDSSRSRQSQHF.

This clonotype appeared many times. The rearrangement joins TRBV4-3 to TRBJ2-1; unclear D gene. Trimming pared 0 bases from V and 5 bases from J, leaving 8 bases between. In germline, CDR1 is LGHNA, CDR2 YSLEER. CDR3 length equals 14 residues. The CDR3 nucleotides are TGCGCCAGCAGCCAAGATTGGCGCAACAATGAGCAGTTCTTC. Its translation is CASSQDWRNNEQFF.

Of note for this clonotype: The junction does not match germline at one end; this may be a read error. The rearrangement joins TRBV13 to TRBJ1-2; D might be TRBD1 (5 bases). There are 14 residues in the CDR3. The germline gives CDR1 PRHDT, CDR2 FYEKMQ (reference sequence). The CDR3 DNA sequence: TGTGCCAGCAGGGAGGACATTGGGGTCCATGGGTACACCTTC. As protein: CASREDIGVHGYTF.

To note about this clonotype: It may be a read error: a sequence one base away is much more abundant. Without the conserved terminal phenylalanine or tryptophan, this CDR3 likely stems from a read error. The rearrangement joins TRBV20-1 to TRBJ2-1; possible D gene TRBD2, 5 bases. This CDR3 has 13 amino acids. Trimming removed 4 bases from V and 0 bases from J, with 7 bases in between. Germline CDR1 reads DFQATT; CDR2 reads SNEGSKA (reference sequence). DNA of the CDR3: TGCAGTGCTACCGACTACTCCTACAATGAGCAGTTCCTC. This gives the protein CSATDYSYNEQFL.

Judged by abundance, this clonotype is medium-sized. The chain has TRBV7-9 and TRBJ1-2, with D uncertain. The V gene lost 5 bases and the J gene lost 7 bases, with 8 bases spanning the gap. Germline V gene data show CDR1 as SEHNR and CDR2 as FQNEAQ (reference sequence). The CDR3 is 11 amino acids. The CDR3: CASSPAGGYTF. CDR3 coding DNA: TGTGCCAGCAGCCCAGCCGGTGGCTACACCTTC.

On this clonotype itself: This could be a read error, since a much larger clone is one nucleotide away. The DNA for the CDR3 is TGTGCCACCAGCGAGGGGACTAACTCTAACAATGAGCAGTTCTTC. It is translated as CATSEGTNSNNEQFF. The V call is TRBV15, the J call TRBJ2-1; 7 nucleotides match TRBD2. The germline V gene has CDR1 LNHNV and CDR2 YYDKDF (reference sequence). V was pared by 5 bases and J by 5 bases, with 9 bases of the junction left unmatched. The CDR3 extends over 15 amino acids.

The chain carries TRBV11-2 and TRBJ1-2; D is ambiguous. The CDR3 extends over 15 amino acids. Germline-derived CDR1 and CDR2 are SGHAT and FQNNGV. The germline V and J ends were trimmed by 1 base and 7 bases, with 16 bases remaining between them. CDR3 sequence reads: CASSLVGIVGIGYTF. The CDR3 DNA is TGTGCCAGCAGCTTAGTTGGGATAGTGGGCATTGGCTACACCTTC. Using reference TRBV11-2 and TRBJ1-2 for the parts outside the CDR3, the full variable domain is EAGVAQSPRYKIIEKRQSVAFWCNPISGHATLYWYQQILGQGPKLLIQFQNNGVVDDSQLPKDRFSAERLKGVDSTLKIQPAKLEDSAVYLCASSLVGIVGIGYTFGSGTRLTVV.

On this clonotype itself: Possible read error: a much larger clone is one base away. The rearrangement links TRBV7-9 to TRBJ2-7, with TRBD1 matching over 9 bases. The CDR3 has 15 amino acids. CDR1 and CDR2 from the germline V gene are SEHNR and FQNEAQ (reference sequence). The CDR3, as DNA: TGTGCCATCAGCTTACAGGGGGCCGGGGACTACGAGCAGTACTTC. It is translated as CAISLQGAGDYEQYF.

A note on this clonotype: At one boundary the junction diverges from the germline segment, which might be a read error. This chain uses TRBV11-1 with TRBJ2-1; 8 positions match TRBD1. CDR1 is SGHAT, CDR2 FQDESV, per germline (reference sequence). There are 15 residues in the CDR3. CDR3 bases: TGTGCCAGCTGCTCACGGACAGGGTCCTACAATGAGGAGTCCTTC. Residues: CASCSRTGSYNEESF.